This record looks at one T cell receptor (beta chain) sequence and its context. Its target is not known. This record comes from a study of a mutant IDH1 vaccine in newly diagnosed glioma. CDR1 is LNHDA and CDR2 is SQIVND in the germline V gene (reference sequence). The CDR3 contains 15 residues. V gave up 2 bases and J gave up 1 base, with 12 bases separating them. Generated by immunoSEQ multiplex PCR, the TCRdb table keeps only in-frame clones and is missing some. The data contain 30,000 to 40,000 clones, 81% of them singletons. Indicated time point: week 23, last vaccination. Each vaccine dose was 300 ug of mutant IDH1 20-mer peptide, with topical imiquimod.

The chain employs TRBV19 and TRBJ2-7, with unresolved D. The source is a middle-aged man with glioma. The specimen was PBMCs, collected from a glioma patient whose treatment included an IDH1 peptide vaccine. In nucleotides, the CDR3 is TGTGCCAGTAGTATAACCGCCAGTACTTCCTACGAGCAGTACTTC. It specifies CASSITASTSYEQYF.